This T cell receptor beta chain is drawn from a study of T-cell memory formation after mild COVID-19. On the study more broadly: TCR clusters were mostly confined to one donor each.

As regards this clonotype: What it binds is not known.

Study-level results: CM and EM subsets held most contracting CD4+ clones; EMRA held CD8+ ones.

Researchers used 5'RACE with constant-segment primers to make TCR alpha and TCR beta cDNA libraries that carry sample barcodes and UMIs. TCRdb re-called the 5' RACE reads with MiXCR, one entry per CDR3 protein. Here the sample spans more than 350,000 distinct CDR3 sequences, around 20% being singletons. CDR1 and CDR2 from the germline V gene are SGDLS and YYNGEE. The CDR3 extends over 12 amino acids. V lost 0 bases and J lost 6, with 6 bases in between. Sequencing used PBMCs or a T cell subset sorted from them (not recorded which). This TCR came from an adult woman who had mild COVID-19 (a few samples of this study predate the infection). Cell type and time point are not known. The rearrangement links TRBV9 to TRBJ1-2, with D possibly TRBD1 on 5 matching bases. The CDR3 sequence is CASSVGGHGYTF. CDR3 in DNA: TGTGCCAGCAGCGTAGGGGGCCATGGCTACACCTTC.